This T cell receptor (beta chain) was sequenced during a study of T cell repertoires in cytomegalovirus infection. Study at large: Both CMV infection and a matching HLA type were indicated by public TCR beta signatures. Study observations and caveats: In two of eight donors, the top clonotype was HLA-C-restricted CMV-specific. The study identified carriers of CMV plus the relevant HLA from cumulative public TCR beta family frequency.

V was pared by 6 bases and J by 2 bases, with 11 bases between. The CDR3 is 14 amino acids. TCRdb independently ran MiXCR on the reads; one entry per CDR3 protein. The profile shows about 190,000 distinct CDR3 sequences, roughly 28% of them singletons. As regards this clonotype: Its antigen is not known.

This chain uses TRBV12-3 or TRBV12-4 with TRBJ1-3; possible D gene TRBD1, 5 bases. Source material: PBMCs. The sequence derives from a human donor in good health (CMV status not recorded). Some clones in this sample may be carry-over from other donors' samples. The CDR3 DNA is TGTGCCAGCAGGCGGGGGACGGCTGGAAACACCATATATTTT. It is translated as CASRRGTAGNTIYF.